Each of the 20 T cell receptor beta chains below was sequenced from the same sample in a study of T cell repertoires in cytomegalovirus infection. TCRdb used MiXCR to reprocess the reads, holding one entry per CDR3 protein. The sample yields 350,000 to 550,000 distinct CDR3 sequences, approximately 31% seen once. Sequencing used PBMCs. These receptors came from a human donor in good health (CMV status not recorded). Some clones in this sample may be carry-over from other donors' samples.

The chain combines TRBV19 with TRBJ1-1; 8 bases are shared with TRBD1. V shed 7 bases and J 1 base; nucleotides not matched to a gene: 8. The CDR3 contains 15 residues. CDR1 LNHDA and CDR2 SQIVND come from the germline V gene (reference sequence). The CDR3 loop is CASNTVGTGNTEAFF. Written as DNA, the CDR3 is TGTGCCAGTAACACTGTAGGGACAGGGAACACTGAAGCTTTCTTT.

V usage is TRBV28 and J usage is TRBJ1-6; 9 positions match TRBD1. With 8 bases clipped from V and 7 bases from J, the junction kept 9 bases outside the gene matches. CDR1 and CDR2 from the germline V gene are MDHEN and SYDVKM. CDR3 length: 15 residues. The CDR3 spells CASRRGDRVNSPLHF. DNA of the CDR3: TGTGCCAGCCGCCGAGGGGACAGGGTAAATTCACCCCTCCACTTT.

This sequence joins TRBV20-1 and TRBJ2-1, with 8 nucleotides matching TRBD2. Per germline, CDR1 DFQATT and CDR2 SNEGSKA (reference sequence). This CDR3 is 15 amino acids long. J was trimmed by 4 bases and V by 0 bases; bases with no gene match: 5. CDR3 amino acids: CSAREAGGYYNEQFF. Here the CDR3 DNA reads TGCAGTGCTAGAGAGGCGGGGGGCTATTACAATGAGCAGTTCTTC.

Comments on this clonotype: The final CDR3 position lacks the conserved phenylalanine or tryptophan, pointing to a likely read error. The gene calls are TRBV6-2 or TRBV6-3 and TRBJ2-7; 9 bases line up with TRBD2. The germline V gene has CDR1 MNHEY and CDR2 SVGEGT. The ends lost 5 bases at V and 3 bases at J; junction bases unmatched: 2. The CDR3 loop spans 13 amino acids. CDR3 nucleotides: TGTGCCAGCAGTCGAGCGGGAGGCTACGAGCAGTACTCC. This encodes CASSRAGGYEQYS.

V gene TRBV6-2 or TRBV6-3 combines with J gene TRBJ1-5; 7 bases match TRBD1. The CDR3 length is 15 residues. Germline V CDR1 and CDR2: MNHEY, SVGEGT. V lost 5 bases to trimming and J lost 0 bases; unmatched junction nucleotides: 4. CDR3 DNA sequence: TGTGCCAGCAGTGGCGGGACAGCTAGCAATCAGCCCCAGCATTTT. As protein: CASSGGTASNQPQHF.

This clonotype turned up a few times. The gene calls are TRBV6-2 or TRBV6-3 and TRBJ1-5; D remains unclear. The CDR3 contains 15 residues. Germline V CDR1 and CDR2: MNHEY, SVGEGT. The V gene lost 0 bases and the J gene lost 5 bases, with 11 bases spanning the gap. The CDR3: CASSYSSLNDQPQHF. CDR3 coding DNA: TGTGCCAGCAGTTACTCATCCTTGAACGATCAGCCCCAGCATTTT.

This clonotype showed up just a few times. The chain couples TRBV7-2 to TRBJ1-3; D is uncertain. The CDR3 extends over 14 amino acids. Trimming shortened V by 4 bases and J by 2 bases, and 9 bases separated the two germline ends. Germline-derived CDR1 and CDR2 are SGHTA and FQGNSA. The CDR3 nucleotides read TGTGCCAGCAGCTCGGGTGGGACTGGAAACACCATATATTTT. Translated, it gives CASSSGGTGNTIYF.

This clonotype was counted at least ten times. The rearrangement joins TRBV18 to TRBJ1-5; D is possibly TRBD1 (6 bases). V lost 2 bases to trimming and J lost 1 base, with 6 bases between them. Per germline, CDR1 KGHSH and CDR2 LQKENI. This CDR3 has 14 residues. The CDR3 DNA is TGTGCCAGCTCACCAGGACAGAGCAATCAGCCCCAGCATTTT. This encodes CASSPGQSNQPQHF.

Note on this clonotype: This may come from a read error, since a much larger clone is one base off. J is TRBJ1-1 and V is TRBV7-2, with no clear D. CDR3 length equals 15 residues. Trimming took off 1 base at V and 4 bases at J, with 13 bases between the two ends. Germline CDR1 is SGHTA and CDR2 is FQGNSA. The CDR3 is CASSLEMRVSTEAFF. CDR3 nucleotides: TGTGCCAGCAGCTTAGAGATGAGGGTTAGCACTGAAGCTTTCTTT.

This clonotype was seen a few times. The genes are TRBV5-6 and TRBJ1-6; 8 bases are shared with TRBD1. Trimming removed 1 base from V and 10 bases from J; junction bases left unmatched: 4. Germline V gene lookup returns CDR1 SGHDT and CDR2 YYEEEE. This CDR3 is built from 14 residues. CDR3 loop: CASSLWTGRSPLHF. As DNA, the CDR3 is TGTGCCAGCAGCTTGTGGACAGGGCGATCACCCCTCCACTTT.

The DNA for the CDR3 is TGTGCCAGCAGTTTGAGGCTGAAAGATCAGCCCCAGCATTTT. Translation gives CASSLRLKDQPQHF. This chain uses TRBV12-3 or TRBV12-4 with TRBJ1-5; no clear D. This CDR3 contains 14 residues. V dropped 3 bases and J dropped 5 bases, with 11 bases sitting between them.

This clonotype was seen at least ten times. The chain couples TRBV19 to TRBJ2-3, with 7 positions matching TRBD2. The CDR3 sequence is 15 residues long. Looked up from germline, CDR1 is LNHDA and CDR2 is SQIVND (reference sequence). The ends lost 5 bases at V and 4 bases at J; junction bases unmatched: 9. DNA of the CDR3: TGTGCCAGTAGTCCTCGAGGCGGGGGTGCAGATACGCAGTATTTT. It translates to CASSPRGGGADTQYF.

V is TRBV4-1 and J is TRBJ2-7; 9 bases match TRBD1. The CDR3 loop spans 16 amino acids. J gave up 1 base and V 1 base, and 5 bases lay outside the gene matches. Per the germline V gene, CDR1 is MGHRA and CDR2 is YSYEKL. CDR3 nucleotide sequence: TGCGCCAGCAGCCAAGGCCCCGGGACAGGGTCCTACGAGCAGTACTTC. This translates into CASSQGPGTGSYEQYF.

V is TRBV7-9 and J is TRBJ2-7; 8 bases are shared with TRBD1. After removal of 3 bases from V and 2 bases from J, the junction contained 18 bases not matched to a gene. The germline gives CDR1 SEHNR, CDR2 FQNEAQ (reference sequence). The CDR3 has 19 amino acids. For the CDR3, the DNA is TGTGCCAGCAGCTTCCCGCGGACAGGGTTTTGGCCGGAGACCTACGAGCAGTACTTC. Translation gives CASSFPRTGFWPETYEQYF. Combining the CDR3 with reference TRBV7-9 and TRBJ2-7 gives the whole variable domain DTGVSQNPRHKITKRGQNVTFRCDPISEHNRLYWYRQTLGQGPEFLTYFQNEAQLEKSRLLSDRFSAERPKGSFSTLEIQRTEQGDSAMYLCASSFPRTGFWPETYEQYFGPGTRLTVT.

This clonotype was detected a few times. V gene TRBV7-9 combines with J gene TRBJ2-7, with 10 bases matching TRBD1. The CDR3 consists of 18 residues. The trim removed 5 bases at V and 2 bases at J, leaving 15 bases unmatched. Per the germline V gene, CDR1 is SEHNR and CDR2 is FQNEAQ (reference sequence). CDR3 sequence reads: CASSRGWGTGDPTYEQYF. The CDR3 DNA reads TGTGCCAGCAGCAGGGGTTGGGGGACAGGGGATCCGACCTACGAGCAGTACTTC.

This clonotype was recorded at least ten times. The CDR3 region has the DNA TGTGCCAGCAGAATTGCGGACAGGGTAAATGGCTACACCTTC. Its translation is CASRIADRVNGYTF. This sequence joins TRBV28 and TRBJ1-2; 8 bases line up with TRBD1. Germline V gene lookup returns CDR1 MDHEN and CDR2 SYDVKM. J was trimmed by 6 bases and V by 6 bases; bases with no gene match: 9. The CDR3 runs to 14 residues.

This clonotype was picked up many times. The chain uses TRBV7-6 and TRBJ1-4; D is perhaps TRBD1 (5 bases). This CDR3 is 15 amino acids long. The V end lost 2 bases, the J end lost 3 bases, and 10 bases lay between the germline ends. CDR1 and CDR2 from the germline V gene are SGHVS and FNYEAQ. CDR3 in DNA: TGTGCCAGCAGCTTATCGCTGGGGGCTAATGAAAAACTGTTTTTT. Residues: CASSLSLGANEKLFF.

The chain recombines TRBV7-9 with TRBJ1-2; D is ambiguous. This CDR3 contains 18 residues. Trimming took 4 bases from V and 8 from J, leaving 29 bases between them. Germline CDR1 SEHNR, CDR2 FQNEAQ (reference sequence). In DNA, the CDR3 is TGTGCCAGCAGCTCAACAATCGAGGCAGGCCTTTATGTGGGGGGCTACACCTTC. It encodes CASSSTIEAGLYVGGYTF.

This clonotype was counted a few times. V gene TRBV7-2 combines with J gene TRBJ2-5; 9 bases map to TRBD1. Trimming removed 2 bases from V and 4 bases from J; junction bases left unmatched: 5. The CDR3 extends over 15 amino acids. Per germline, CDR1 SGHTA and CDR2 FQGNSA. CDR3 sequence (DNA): TGTGCCAGCAGCTTAACAGGGGGCGCATCAGAGACCCAGTACTTC. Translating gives CASSLTGGASETQYF.

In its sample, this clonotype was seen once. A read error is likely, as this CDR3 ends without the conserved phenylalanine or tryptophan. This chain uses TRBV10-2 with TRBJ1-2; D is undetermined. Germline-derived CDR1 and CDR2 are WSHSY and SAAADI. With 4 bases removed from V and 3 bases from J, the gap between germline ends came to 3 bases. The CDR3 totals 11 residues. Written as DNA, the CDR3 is TGCGCCAGCAGTGCTCACTATGGCTACACCGTC. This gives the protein CASSAHYGYTV.